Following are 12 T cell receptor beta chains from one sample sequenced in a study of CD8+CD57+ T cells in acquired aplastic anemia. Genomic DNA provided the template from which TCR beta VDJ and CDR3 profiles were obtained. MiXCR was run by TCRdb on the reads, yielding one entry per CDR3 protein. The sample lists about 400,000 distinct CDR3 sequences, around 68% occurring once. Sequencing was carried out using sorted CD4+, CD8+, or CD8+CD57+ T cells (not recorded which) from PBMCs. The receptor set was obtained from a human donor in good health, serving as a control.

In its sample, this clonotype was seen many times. This chain's CDR3 is CASSQGAGGPGEQYF. The CDR3 coding sequence is TGTGCCAGCAGCCAAGGAGCGGGGGGGCCGGGGGAGCAGTACTTC. This sequence joins TRBV4-2 and TRBJ2-7; TRBD2 matches 10 bases. This CDR3 is 15 amino acids long. Germline trimming cut 1 base from V and 7 bases from J; bases unmatched to any gene: 7. Germline CDR1 is LGHNA and CDR2 is YNFKEQ.

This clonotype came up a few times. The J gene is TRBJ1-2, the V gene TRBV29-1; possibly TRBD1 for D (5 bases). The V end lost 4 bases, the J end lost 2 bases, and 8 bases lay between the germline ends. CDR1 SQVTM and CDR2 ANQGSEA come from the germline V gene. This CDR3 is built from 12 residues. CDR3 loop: CSVAAGNYGYTF. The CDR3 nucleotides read TGCAGCGTTGCAGCAGGGAACTATGGCTACACCTTC.

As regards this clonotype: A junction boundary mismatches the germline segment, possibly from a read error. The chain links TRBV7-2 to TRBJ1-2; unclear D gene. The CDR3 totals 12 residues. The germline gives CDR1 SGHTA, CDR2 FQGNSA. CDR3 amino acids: CASSVCASENTF. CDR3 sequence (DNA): TGTGCCAGCAGCGTATGTGCGTCGGAGAACACTTTC.

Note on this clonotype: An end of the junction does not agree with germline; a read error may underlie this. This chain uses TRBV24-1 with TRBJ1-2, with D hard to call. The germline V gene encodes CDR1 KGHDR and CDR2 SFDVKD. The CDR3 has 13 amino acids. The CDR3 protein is CATTAALQYGYAF. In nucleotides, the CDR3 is TGTGCCACCACAGCCGCCCTGCAGTATGGCTACGCCTTC.

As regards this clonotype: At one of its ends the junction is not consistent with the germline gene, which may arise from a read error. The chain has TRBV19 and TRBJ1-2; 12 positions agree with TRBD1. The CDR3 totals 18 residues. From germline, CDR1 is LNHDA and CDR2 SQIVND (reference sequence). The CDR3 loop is CASGIGSGTGGGRDGYTF. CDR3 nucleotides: TGTGCCAGTGGTATAGGTTCCGGGACAGGGGGCGGTAGGGACGGCTACACCTTC.

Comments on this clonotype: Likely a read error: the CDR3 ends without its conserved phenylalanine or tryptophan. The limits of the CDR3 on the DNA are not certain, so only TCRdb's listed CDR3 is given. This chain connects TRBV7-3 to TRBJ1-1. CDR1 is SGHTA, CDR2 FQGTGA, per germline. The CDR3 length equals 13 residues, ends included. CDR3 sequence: CASETAGGHVTQE.

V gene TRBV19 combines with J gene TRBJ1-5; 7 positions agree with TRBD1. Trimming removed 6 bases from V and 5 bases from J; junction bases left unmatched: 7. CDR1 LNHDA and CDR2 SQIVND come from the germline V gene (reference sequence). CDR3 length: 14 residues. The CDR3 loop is CASRATGRYQPQHF. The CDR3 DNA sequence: TGTGCCAGTAGGGCGACAGGGAGATATCAGCCCCAGCATTTT.

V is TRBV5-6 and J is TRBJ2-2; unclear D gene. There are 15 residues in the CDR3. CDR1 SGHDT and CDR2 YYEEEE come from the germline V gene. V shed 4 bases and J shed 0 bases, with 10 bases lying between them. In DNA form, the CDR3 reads TGTGCCAGCAGCCGGAAGGGCTCGAACACCGGGGAGCTGTTTTTT. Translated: CASSRKGSNTGELFF. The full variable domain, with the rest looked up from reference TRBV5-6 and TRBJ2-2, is DAGVTQSPTHLIKTRGQQVTLRCSPKSGHDTVSWYQQALGQGPQFIFQYYEEEERQRGNFPDRFSGHQFPNYSSELNVNALLLGDSALYLCASSRKGSNTGELFFGEGSRLTVL.

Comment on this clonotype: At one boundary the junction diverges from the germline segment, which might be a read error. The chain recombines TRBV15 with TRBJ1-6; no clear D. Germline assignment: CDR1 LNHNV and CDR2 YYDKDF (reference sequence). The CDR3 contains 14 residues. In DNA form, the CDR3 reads TGTGCCACCAGCACGGGGAACCGTAACTCACCCCTCCACTTC. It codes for CATSTGNRNSPLHF.

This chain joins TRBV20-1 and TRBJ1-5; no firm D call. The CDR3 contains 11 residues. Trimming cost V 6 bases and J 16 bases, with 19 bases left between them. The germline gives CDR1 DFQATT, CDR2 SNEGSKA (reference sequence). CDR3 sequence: CSARGAKHPHF. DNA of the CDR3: TGCAGTGCGCGAGGAGCCAAGCACCCCCATTTT.

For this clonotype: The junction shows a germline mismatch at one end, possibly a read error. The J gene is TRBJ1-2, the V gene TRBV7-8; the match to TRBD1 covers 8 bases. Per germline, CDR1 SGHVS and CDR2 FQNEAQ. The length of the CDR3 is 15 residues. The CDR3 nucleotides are TGTGCCAGCAGCTACTACGCAGGGGGCGGGTATGGCTGCACCTTC. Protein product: CASSYYAGGGYGCTF.

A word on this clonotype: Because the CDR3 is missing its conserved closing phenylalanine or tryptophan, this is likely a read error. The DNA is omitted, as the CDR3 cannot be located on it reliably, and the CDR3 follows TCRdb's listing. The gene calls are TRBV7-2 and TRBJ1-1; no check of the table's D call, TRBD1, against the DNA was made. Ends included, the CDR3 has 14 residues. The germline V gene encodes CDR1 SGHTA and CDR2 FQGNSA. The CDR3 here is CASSFGGGDAQYFV.